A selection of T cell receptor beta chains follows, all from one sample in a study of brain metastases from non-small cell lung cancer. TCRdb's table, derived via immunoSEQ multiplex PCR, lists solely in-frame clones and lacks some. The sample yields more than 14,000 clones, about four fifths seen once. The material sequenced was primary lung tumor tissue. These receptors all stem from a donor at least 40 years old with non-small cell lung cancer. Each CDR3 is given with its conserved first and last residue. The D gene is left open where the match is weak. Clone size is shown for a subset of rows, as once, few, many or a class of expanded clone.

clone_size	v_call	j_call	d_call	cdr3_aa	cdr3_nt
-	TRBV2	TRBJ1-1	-	CASSRPSYTEAFF	TGTGCCAGCAGTCGGCCCAGTTACACTGAAGCTTTCTTT
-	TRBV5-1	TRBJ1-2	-	CASSLTWLTNYGYTF	TGCGCCAGCAGCTTGACCTGGCTTACTAACTATGGCTACACCTTC
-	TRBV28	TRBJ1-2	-	CASSSPGTLSYGYTF	TGTGCCAGCAGTTCCCCCGGGACCCTCAGCTATGGCTACACCTTC
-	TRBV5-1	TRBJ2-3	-	CASSLAGLASTDTQYF	TGCGCCAGCAGCTTGGCCGGTCTAGCCTCCACAGATACGCAGTATTTT
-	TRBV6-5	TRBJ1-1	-	CASRGRDVGNTEAFF	TGTGCCAGCAGGGGGAGGGATGTTGGGAACACTGAAGCTTTCTTT
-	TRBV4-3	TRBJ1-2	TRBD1	CASSQGLVDRVGYTF	TGCGCCAGCAGCCAAGGGCTGGTGGACAGGGTAGGCTACACCTTC
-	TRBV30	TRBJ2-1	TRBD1	CAWSVGTGGQNEQFF	TGTGCCTGGAGTGTAGGGACAGGGGGCCAGAATGAGCAGTTCTTC
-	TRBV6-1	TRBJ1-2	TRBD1	CASRIDRGYGYTF	TGTGCCAGCAGGATTGACAGGGGCTATGGCTACACCTTC
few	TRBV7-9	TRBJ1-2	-	CASSQRTYSGYGYTF	TGTGCCAGCAGCCAACGGACTTATAGTGGCTATGGCTACACCTTC
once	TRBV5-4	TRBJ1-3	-	CASSPTGISGNTIYF	TGTGCCAGCAGCCCGACGGGCATCTCTGGAAACACCATATATTTT
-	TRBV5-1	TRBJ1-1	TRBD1	CASSPTGGVPGNTEAFF	TGCGCCAGCAGCCCCACAGGGGGCGTCCCCGGGAACACTGAAGCTTTCTTT
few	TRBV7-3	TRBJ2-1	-	CASSLRTAPPYNEQFF	TGTGCCAGCAGCTTAAGGACCGCCCCTCCCTACAATGAGCAGTTCTTC
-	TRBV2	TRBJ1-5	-	CASSPPDRLDNQPQHF	TGTGCCAGCAGCCCTCCCGACAGGCTTGACAATCAGCCCCAGCATTTT
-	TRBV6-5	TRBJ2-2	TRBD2	CASSYGGTSGLGELFF	TGTGCCAGCAGTTACGGGGGGACTAGCGGGCTTGGGGAGCTGTTTTTT
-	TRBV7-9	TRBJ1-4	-	CASSQVVPAYNEKLFF	TGTGCCAGCAGCCAGGTAGTTCCGGCCTATAATGAAAAACTGTTTTTT
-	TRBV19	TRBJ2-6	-	CASSIGRGFSGANVLTF	TGTGCCAGTAGTATAGGCAGGGGATTCTCTGGGGCCAACGTCCTGACTTTC
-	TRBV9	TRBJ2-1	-	CASSVVGGLNNEQFF	TGTGCCAGCAGCGTAGTGGGGGGTCTAAATAATGAGCAGTTCTTC
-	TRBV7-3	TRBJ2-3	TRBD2	CASSNTGTSGGYTQYF	TGTGCCAGCAGCAACACCGGGACTAGCGGGGGGTATACGCAGTATTTT